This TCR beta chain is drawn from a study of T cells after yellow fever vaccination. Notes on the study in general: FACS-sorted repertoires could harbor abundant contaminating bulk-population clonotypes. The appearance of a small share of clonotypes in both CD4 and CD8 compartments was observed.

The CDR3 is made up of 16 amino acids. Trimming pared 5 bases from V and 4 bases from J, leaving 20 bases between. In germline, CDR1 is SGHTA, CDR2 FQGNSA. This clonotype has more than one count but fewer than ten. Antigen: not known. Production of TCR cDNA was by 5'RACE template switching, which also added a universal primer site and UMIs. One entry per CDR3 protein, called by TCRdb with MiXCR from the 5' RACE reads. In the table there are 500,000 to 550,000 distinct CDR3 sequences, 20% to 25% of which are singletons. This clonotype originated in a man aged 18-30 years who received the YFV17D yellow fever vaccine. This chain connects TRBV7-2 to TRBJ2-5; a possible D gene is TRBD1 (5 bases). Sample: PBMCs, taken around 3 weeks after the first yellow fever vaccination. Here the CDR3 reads CASSLPWAGMGETQYF. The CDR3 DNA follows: TGTGCCAGCAGCCTCCCCTGGGCAGGGATGGGAGAGACCCAGTACTTC.